A selection of T cell receptor beta chains follows, all from one sample in a study of cytomegalovirus exposure and HLA in healthy donors. Method: immunoSEQ multiplex PCR; TCRdb's copy keeps in-frame clones and lacks some. The table includes 97,000 or so clones, roughly 70% detected once. Sequencing was done on a sample of PBMCs. All receptors come from a man in his fifties or sixties in good health and CMV-seronegative. Each CDR3 is given with its conserved first and last residue. A D gene is named only where the DNA matches it firmly. Some rows have no size entry. The others give once, few or many, or a class for an expanded clone.

v_gene: TRBV6-1; j_gene: TRBJ1-4; abundance: -; d_gene: TRBD1; CDR3aa: CASIPGQGGKLFF; CDR3nt: TGTGCCAGCATACCGGGACAGGGCGGAAAACTGTTTTTT
v_gene: TRBV19; j_gene: TRBJ2-3; abundance: -; d_gene: -; CDR3aa: CASSMRLSTDTQYF; CDR3nt: TGTGCCAGTAGTATGCGACTTAGCACAGATACGCAGTATTTT
v_gene: TRBV4-3; j_gene: TRBJ2-7; abundance: -; d_gene: TRBD2; CDR3aa: CASSPGSGGYEQYF; CDR3nt: TGCGCCAGCAGCCCAGGGTCGGGAGGGTACGAGCAGTACTTC
v_gene: TRBV5-1; j_gene: TRBJ2-2; abundance: -; d_gene: TRBD1; CDR3aa: CASSLEGQAFTGELFF; CDR3nt: TGCGCCAGCAGCTTGGAGGGACAGGCCTTCACCGGGGAGCTGTTTTTT
v_gene: TRBV6-5; j_gene: TRBJ2-1; abundance: -; d_gene: -; CDR3aa: CASSYPGRYNEQFF; CDR3nt: TGTGCCAGCAGTTACCCAGGGCGATACAATGAGCAGTTCTTC
v_gene: TRBV27; j_gene: TRBJ2-5; abundance: -; d_gene: TRBD1; CDR3aa: CASSLGTGGLTQYF; CDR3nt: TGTGCCAGCAGTTTAGGGACAGGGGGCTTGACCCAGTACTTC
v_gene: TRBV7-9; j_gene: TRBJ1-1; abundance: -; d_gene: -; CDR3aa: CSSSLGRTEAFF; CDR3nt: TGTTCCAGCAGCTTAGGGAGAACTGAAGCTTTCTTT
v_gene: TRBV27; j_gene: TRBJ2-7; abundance: -; d_gene: TRBD2; CDR3aa: CASTPSGVGYEQYF; CDR3nt: TGTGCCAGCACCCCTAGCGGGGTGGGGTACGAGCAGTACTTC
v_gene: TRBV30; j_gene: TRBJ2-5; abundance: -; d_gene: TRBD2; CDR3aa: CAWNLAGGPSGETQYF; CDR3nt: TGTGCCTGGAATTTAGCGGGAGGGCCCTCCGGAGAGACCCAGTACTTC
v_gene: TRBV18; j_gene: TRBJ1-5; abundance: once; d_gene: TRBD1; CDR3aa: CASSPGGLARGSNQPQHF; CDR3nt: TGTGCCAGCTCACCGGGGGGACTGGCCAGGGGGAGCAATCAGCCCCAGCATTTT
v_gene: TRBV5-1; j_gene: TRBJ1-4; abundance: -; d_gene: -; CDR3aa: CASSSGGATANEKLFF; CDR3nt: TGCGCCAGCAGCTCCGGAGGGGCGACGGCTAATGAAAAACTGTTTTTT
v_gene: TRBV19; j_gene: TRBJ1-4; abundance: once; d_gene: -; CDR3aa: CASQGGTKSEKLFF; CDR3nt: TGTGCCAGTCAGGGCGGGACGAAGAGTGAAAAACTGTTTTTT
v_gene: TRBV5-1; j_gene: TRBJ2-7; abundance: once; d_gene: TRBD2; CDR3aa: CASSLAAGGTGEQYF; CDR3nt: TGCGCCAGCAGCTTGGCCGCGGGGGGGACGGGGGAGCAGTACTTC
v_gene: TRBV5-1; j_gene: TRBJ2-2; abundance: -; d_gene: TRBD1; CDR3aa: CASSSQPTGPGGGELFF; CDR3nt: TGCGCCAGCAGCTCCCAACCGACAGGGCCAGGGGGCGGGGAGCTGTTTTTT
v_gene: TRBV7-3; j_gene: TRBJ2-2; abundance: -; d_gene: -; CDR3aa: CASSLTVGEKELFF; CDR3nt: TGTGCCAGCAGCTTAACGGTGGGCGAAAAGGAGCTGTTTTTT
v_gene: TRBV29-1; j_gene: TRBJ2-7; abundance: -; d_gene: -; CDR3aa: CSVEGFGDSSYEQYF; CDR3nt: TGCAGCGTTGAAGGTTTCGGGGATAGCTCCTACGAGCAGTACTTC
v_gene: TRBV29-1; j_gene: TRBJ2-7; abundance: -; d_gene: TRBD1; CDR3aa: CSVAWGQRHYEQYF; CDR3nt: TGCAGCGTAGCGTGGGGACAGCGCCACTACGAGCAGTACTTC
v_gene: TRBV5-1; j_gene: TRBJ2-5; abundance: few; d_gene: TRBD2; CDR3aa: CASRRTSGRAQETQYF; CDR3nt: TGCGCCAGCAGGCGGACTAGCGGGAGGGCCCAAGAGACCCAGTACTTC
v_gene: TRBV30; j_gene: TRBJ1-5; abundance: few; d_gene: -; CDR3aa: CAWRGQSNQPQHF; CDR3nt: TGTGCCTGGAGGGGACAAAGCAATCAGCCCCAGCATTTT
v_gene: TRBV7-2; j_gene: TRBJ2-7; abundance: -; d_gene: -; CDR3aa: CASSLTTGQIYEQYF; CDR3nt: TGTGCCAGCAGCTTAACTACTGGACAGATCTACGAGCAGTACTTC
v_gene: TRBV6-5; j_gene: TRBJ1-6; abundance: -; d_gene: -; CDR3aa: CASRQGRLISPLHF; CDR3nt: TGTGCCAGCAGGCAAGGGAGATTAATTTCACCCCTCCACTTT
v_gene: TRBV28; j_gene: TRBJ1-6; abundance: -; d_gene: -; CDR3aa: CASSFASGAGDWSPLHF; CDR3nt: TGTGCCAGCAGTTTTGCTTCCGGGGCAGGGGATTGGTCACCCCTCCACTTT
v_gene: TRBV28; j_gene: TRBJ1-1; abundance: -; d_gene: -; CDR3aa: CASSLTGISTEAFF; CDR3nt: TGTGCCAGCAGCCTTACAGGGATTAGCACTGAAGCTTTCTTT
v_gene: TRBV27; j_gene: TRBJ1-1; abundance: -; d_gene: -; CDR3aa: CASSPSGGAGDTEAFF; CDR3nt: TGTGCCAGCAGTCCCTCTGGGGGGGCAGGGGACACTGAAGCTTTCTTT